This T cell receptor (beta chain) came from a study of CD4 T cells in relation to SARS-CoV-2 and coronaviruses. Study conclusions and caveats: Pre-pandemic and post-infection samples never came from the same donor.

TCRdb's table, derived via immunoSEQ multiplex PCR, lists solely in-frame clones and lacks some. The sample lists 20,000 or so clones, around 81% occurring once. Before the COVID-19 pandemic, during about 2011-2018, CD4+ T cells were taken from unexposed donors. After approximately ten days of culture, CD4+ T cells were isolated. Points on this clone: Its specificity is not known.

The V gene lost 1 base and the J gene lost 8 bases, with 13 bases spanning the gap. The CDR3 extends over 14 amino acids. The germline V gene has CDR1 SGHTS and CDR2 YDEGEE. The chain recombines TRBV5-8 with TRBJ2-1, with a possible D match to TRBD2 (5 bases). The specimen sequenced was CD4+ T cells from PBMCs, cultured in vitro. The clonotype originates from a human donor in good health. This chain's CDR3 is CASSLRTRAHEQFF. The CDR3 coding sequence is TGTGCCAGCAGCTTGCGAACTAGGGCCCATGAGCAGTTCTTC.